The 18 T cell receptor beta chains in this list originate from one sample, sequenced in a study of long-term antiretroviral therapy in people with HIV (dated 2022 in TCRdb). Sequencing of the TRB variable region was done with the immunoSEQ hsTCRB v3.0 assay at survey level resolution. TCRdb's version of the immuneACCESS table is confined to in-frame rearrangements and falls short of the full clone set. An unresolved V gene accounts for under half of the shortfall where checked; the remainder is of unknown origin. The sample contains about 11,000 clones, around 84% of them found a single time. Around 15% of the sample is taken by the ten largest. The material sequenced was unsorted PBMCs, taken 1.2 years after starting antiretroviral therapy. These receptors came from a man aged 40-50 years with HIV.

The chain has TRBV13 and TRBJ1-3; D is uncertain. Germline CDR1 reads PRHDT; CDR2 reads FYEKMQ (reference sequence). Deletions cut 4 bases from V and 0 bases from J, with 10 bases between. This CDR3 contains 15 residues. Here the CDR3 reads CASSSSTPSGNTIYF. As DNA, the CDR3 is TGTGCCAGCAGCTCGAGCACCCCCTCTGGAAACACCATATATTTT.

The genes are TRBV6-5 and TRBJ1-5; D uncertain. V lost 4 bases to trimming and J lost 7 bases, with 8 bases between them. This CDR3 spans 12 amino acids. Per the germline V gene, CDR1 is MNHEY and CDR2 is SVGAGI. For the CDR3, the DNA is TGTGCCAGCAGTTCCCGCGGGCAGCCCCAGCATTTT. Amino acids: CASSSRGQPQHF.

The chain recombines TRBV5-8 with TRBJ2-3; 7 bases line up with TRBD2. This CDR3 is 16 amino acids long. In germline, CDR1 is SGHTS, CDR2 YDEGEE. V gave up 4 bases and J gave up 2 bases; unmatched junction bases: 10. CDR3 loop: CASSPGLEVNTDTQYF. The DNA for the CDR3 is TGTGCCAGCAGCCCAGGACTAGAAGTTAACACAGATACGCAGTATTTT.

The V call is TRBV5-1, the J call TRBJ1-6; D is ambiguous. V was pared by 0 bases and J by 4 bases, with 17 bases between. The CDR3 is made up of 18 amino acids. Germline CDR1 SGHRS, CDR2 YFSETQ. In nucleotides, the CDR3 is TGCGCCAGCAGCTTGGTGGCAGCAGGAGATGCATATAATTCACCCCTCCACTTT. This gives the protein CASSLVAAGDAYNSPLHF.

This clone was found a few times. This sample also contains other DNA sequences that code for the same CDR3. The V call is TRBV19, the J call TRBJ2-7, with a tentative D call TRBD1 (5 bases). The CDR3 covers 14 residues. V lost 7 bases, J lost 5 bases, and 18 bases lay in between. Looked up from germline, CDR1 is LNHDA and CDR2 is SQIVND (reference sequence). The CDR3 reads CASKWRQGLDEQYF. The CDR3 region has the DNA TGTGCCAGTAAATGGCGGCAGGGTCTGGACGAGCAGTACTTC.

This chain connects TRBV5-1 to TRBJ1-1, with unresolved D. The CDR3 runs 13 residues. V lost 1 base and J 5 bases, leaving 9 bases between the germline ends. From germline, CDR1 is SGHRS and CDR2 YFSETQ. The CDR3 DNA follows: TGCGCCAGCAGCTTGATCATGGGGACTGAAGCTTTCTTT. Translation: CASSLIMGTEAFF.

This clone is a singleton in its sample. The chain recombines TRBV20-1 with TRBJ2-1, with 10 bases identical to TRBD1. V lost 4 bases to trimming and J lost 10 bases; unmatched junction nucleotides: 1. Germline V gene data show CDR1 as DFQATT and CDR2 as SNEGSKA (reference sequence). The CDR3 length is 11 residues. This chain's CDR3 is CSATTGGEQFF. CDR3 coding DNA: TGCAGTGCTACGACAGGGGGCGAGCAGTTCTTC.

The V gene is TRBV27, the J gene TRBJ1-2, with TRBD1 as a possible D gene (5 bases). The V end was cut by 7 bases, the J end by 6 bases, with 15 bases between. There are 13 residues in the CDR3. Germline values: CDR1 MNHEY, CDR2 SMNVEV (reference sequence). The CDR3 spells CASKAGGGNGYTF. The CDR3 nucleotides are TGTGCCAGCAAGGCGGGGGGTGGTAATGGCTACACCTTC.

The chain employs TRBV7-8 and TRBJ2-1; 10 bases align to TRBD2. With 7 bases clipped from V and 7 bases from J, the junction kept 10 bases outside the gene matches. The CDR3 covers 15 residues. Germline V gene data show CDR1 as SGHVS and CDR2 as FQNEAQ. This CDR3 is CASTLAGAGGNEQFF. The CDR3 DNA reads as TGTGCCAGCACGCTAGCGGGGGCCGGGGGGAATGAGCAGTTCTTC.

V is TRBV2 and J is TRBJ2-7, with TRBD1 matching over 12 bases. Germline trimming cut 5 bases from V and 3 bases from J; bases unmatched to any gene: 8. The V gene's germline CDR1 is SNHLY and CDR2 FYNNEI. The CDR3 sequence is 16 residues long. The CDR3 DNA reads TGTGCCAGCAGTAAGGGACAGGGGGCAACGGTCTACGAGCAGTACTTC. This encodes CASSKGQGATVYEQYF.

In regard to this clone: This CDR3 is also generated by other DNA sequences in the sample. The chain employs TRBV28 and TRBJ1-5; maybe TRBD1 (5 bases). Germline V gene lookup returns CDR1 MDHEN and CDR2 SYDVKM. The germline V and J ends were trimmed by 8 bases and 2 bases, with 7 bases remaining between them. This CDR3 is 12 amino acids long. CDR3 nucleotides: TGTGCCAGCGGAGGGGGCAATCAGCCCCAGCATTTT. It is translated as CASGGGNQPQHF.

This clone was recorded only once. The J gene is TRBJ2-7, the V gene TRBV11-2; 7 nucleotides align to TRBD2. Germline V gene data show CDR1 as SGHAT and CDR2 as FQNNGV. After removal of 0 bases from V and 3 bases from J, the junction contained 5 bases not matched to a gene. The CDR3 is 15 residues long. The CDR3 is CASSLDPSGFYEQYF. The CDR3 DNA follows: TGTGCCAGCAGCTTAGACCCTAGCGGCTTCTACGAGCAGTACTTC.

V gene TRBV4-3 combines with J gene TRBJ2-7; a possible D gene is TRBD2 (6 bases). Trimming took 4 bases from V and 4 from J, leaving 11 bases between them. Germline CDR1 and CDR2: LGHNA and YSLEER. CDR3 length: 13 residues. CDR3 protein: CASSPGGIYEQYF. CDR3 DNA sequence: TGCGCCAGCAGCCCCGGGGGAATTTACGAGCAGTACTTC.

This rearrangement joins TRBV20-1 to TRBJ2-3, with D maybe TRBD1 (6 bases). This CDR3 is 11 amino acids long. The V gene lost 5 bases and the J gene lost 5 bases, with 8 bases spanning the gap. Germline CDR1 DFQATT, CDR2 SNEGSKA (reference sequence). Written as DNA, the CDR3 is TGCAGTGCTCGGGGACAAGATACGCAGTATTTT. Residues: CSARGQDTQYF.

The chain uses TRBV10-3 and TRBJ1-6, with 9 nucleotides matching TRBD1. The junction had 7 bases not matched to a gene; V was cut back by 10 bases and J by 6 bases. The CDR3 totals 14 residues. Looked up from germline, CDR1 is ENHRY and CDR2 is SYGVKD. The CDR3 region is CATWDRVGNSPLHF. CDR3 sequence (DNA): TGTGCCACGTGGGACAGGGTGGGTAATTCACCCCTCCACTTT.

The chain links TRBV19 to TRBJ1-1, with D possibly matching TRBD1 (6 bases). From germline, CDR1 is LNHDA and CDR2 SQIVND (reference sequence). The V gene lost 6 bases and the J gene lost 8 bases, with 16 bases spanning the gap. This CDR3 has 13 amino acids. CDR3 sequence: CASSLTGSGEAFF. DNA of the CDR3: TGTGCCAGTAGCCTAACAGGGTCGGGGGAAGCTTTCTTT.

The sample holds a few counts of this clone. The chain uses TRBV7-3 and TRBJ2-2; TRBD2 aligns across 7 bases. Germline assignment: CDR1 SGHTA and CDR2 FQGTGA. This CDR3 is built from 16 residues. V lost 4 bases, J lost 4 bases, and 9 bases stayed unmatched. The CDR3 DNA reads TGTGCCAGCAGCTCCACCGGGGGAGGGCCCACCGGGGAGCTGTTTTTT. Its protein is CASSSTGGGPTGELFF.

The CDR3 region has the DNA TGTGCCTGGAGCGAGGGGGTCCCCAATTCACCCCTCCACTTT. Translating it yields CAWSEGVPNSPLHF. The chain uses TRBV30 and TRBJ1-6; D might be TRBD1 (6 bases). Looked up from germline, CDR1 is GTSNPN and CDR2 is SVGIG (reference sequence). With 3 bases removed from V and 7 bases from J, the gap between germline ends came to 13 bases. CDR3 length: 14 amino acids.